The clone carrying this TCR beta chain was observed at least ten times. Its target is not known. The data originate from a study of T cell responses to AZD1222 COVID-19 vaccine. Points from the study as a whole: At study baseline, merely a handful of AZD1222 recipients were seropositive.

This CDR3 is built from 14 residues. Per germline, CDR1 SNHLY and CDR2 FYNNEI. Between the trimmed V and J ends, which lost 2 bases and 0 bases, there was a span of 2 bases. Libraries were prepared by immunoSEQ multiplex PCR; TCRdb keeps only in-frame clonotypes and omits some of them. The repertoire has about 93,000 clones, 85% to 90% of them found once; the top ten carry roughly 2.4%. Source: peripheral blood, taken 28 days after the second AZD1222 dose. The chain is built from TRBV2 and TRBJ2-6; D uncertain. This receptor was taken from an adult who received the AZD1222 COVID-19 vaccine. CDR3 bases: TGTGCCAGCAGTGAAAACTCTGGGGCCAACGTCCTGACTTTC. The encoded protein is CASSENSGANVLTF.